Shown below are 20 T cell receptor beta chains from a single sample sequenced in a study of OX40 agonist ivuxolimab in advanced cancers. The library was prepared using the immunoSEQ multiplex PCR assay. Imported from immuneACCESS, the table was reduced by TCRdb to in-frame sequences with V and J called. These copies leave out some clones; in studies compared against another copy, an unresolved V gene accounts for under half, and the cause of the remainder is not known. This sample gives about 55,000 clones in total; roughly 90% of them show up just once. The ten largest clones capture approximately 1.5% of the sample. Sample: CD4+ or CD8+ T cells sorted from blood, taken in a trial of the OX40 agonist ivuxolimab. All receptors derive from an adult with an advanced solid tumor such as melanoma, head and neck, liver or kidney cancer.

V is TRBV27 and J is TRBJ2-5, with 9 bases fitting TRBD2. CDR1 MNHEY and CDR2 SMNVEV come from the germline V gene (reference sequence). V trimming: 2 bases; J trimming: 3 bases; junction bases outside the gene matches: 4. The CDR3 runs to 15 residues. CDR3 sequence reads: CASSLLAGREETQYF. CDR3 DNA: TGTGCCAGCAGTTTACTAGCGGGAAGGGAAGAGACCCAGTACTTC.

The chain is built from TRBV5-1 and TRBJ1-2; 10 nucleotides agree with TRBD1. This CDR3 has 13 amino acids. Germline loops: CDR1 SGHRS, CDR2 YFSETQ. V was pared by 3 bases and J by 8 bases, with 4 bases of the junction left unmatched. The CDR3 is CASSWDRGSGYTF. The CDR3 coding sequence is TGCGCCAGCAGCTGGGACAGGGGCAGCGGCTACACCTTC.

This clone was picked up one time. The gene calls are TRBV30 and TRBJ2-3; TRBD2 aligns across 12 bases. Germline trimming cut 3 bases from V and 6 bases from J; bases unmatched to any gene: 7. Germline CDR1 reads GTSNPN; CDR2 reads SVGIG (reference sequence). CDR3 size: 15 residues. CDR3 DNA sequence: TGTGCCTGGAGCGCTAGCGGGGGGGCCGGTGATACGCAGTATTTT. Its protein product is CAWSASGGAGDTQYF.

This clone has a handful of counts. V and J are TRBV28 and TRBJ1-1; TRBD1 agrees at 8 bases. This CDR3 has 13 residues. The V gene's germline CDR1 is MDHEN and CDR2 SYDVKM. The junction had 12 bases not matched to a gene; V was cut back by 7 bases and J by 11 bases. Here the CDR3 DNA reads TGTGCCAGCACACGTAACAGGGGGGAAATTGCTTTCTTT. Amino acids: CASTRNRGEIAFF.

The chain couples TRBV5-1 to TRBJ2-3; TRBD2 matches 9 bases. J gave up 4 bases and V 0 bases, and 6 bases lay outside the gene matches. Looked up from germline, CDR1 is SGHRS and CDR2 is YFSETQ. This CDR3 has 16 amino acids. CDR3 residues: CASSLEASGNADTQYF. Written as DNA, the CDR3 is TGCGCCAGCAGCTTGGAAGCTAGCGGGAACGCAGATACGCAGTATTTT. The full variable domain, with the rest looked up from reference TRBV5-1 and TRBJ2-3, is KAGVTQTPRYLIKTRGQQVTLSCSPISGHRSVSWYQQTPGQGLQFLFEYFSETQRNKGNFPGRFSGRQFSNSRSEMNVSTLELGDSALYLCASSLEASGNADTQYFGPGTRLTVL.

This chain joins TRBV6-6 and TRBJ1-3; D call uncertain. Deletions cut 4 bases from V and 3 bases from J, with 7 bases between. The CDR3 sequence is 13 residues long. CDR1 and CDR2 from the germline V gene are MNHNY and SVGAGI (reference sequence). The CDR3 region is CASSSSDGNTIYF. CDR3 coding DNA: TGTGCCAGCAGTTCCTCGGATGGAAACACCATATATTTT.

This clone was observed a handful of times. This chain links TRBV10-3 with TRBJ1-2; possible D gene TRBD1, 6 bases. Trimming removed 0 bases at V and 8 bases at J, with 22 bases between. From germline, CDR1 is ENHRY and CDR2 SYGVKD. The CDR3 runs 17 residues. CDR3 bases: TGTGCCATCAGTGAGTCGGTGGGTTCAACAGGGCTGAGGGGCTACACCTTC. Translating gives CAISESVGSTGLRGYTF.

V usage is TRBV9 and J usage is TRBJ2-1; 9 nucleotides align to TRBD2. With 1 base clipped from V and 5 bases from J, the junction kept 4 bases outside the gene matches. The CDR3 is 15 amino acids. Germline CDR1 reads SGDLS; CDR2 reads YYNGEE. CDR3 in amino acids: CASSVLGGRDNEQFF. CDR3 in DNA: TGTGCCAGCAGCGTATTAGGCGGGAGGGACAATGAGCAGTTCTTC.

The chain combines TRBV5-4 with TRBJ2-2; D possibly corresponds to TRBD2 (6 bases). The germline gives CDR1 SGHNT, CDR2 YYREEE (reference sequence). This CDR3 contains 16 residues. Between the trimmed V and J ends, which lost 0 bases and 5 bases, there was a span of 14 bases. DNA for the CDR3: TGTGCCAGCAGCTTGGGAGGGCAGGCGGGAACCGGGGAGCTGTTTTTT. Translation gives CASSLGGQAGTGELFF.

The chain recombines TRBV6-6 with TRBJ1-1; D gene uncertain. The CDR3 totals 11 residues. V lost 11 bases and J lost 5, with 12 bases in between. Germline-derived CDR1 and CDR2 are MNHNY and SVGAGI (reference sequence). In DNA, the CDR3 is TGTGCCGCTAACCCGGGAACTGAAGCTTTCTTT. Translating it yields CAANPGTEAFF.

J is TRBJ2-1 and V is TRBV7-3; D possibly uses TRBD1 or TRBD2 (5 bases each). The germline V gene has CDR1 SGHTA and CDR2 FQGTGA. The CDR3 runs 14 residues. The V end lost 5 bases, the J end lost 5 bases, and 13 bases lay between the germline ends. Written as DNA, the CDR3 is TGTGCCAGCAGCCTGGGACCGCTACACAATGAGCAGTTCTTC. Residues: CASSLGPLHNEQFF.

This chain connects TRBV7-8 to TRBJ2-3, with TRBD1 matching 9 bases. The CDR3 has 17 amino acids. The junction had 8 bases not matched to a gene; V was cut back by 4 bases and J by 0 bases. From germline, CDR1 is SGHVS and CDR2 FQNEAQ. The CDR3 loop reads CASSSSGTGTSTDTQYF. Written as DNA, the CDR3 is TGTGCCAGCAGCTCCTCCGGGACAGGGACTAGCACAGATACGCAGTATTTT. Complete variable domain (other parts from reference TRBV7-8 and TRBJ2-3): GAGVSQSPRYKVAKRGQDVALRCDPISGHVSLFWYQQALGQGPEFLTYFQNEAQLDKSGLPSDRFFAERPEGSVSTLKIQRTQQEDSAVYLCASSSSGTGTSTDTQYFGPGTRLTVL.

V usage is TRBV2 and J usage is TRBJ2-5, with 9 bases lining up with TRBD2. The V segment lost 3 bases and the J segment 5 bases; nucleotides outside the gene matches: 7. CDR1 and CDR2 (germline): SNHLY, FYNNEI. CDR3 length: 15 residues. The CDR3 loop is CASSDSGSLGETQYF. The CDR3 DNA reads TGTGCCAGCAGTGATAGCGGGAGTCTTGGTGAGACCCAGTACTTC.

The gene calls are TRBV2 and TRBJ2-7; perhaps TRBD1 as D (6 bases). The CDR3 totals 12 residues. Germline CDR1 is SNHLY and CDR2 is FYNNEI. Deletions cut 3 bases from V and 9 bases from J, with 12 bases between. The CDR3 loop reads CASSDRWGRQYF. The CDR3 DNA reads TGTGCCAGCAGTGATCGGTGGGGGCGGCAGTACTTC.

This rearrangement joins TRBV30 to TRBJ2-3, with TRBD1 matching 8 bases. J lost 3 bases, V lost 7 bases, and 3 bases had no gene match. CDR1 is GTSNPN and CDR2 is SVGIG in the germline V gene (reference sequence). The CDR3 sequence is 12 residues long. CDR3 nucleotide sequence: TGTGCCTCCGGACAGGGAACAGATACGCAGTATTTT. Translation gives CASGQGTDTQYF. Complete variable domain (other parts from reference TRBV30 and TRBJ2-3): SQTIHQWPATLVQPVGSPLSLECTVEGTSNPNLYWYRQAAGRGLQLLFYSVGIGQISSEVPQNLSASRPQDRQFILSSKKLLLSDSGFYLCASGQGTDTQYFGPGTRLTVL.

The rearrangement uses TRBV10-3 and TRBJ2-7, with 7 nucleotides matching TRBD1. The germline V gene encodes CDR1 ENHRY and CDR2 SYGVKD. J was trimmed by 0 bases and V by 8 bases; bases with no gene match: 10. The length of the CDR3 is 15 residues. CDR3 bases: TGTGCCATCGCTTCTCTCGGGACAGTCTCCTACGAGCAGTACTTC. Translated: CAIASLGTVSYEQYF.

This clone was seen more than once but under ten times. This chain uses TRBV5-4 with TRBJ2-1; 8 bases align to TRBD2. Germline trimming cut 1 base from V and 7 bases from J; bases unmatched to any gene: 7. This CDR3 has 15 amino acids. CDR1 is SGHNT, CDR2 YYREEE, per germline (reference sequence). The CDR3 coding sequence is TGTGCCAGCAGCTTGAGGGCGGGGGGAGTGAATGAGCAGTTCTTC. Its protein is CASSLRAGGVNEQFF.

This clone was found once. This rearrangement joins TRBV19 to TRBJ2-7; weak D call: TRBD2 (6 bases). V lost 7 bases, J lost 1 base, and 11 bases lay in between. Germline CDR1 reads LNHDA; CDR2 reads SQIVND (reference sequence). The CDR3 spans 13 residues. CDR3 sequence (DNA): TGTGCCAGTAAGGGACTCGGATCCTACGAGCAGTACTTC. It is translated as CASKGLGSYEQYF.

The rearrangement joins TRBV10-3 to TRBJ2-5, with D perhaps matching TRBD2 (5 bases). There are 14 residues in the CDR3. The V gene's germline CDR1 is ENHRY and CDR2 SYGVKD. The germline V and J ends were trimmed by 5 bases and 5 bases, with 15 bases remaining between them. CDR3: CAISRGLGGETQYF. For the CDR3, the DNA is TGTGCCATCAGTCGTGGACTGGGCGGGGAGACCCAGTACTTC.

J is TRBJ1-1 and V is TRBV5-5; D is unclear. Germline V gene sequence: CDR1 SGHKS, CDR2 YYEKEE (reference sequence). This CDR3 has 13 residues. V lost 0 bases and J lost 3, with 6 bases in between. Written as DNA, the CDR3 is TGTGCCAGCAGCTTGGTAACGGACACTGAAGCTTTCTTT. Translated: CASSLVTDTEAFF.